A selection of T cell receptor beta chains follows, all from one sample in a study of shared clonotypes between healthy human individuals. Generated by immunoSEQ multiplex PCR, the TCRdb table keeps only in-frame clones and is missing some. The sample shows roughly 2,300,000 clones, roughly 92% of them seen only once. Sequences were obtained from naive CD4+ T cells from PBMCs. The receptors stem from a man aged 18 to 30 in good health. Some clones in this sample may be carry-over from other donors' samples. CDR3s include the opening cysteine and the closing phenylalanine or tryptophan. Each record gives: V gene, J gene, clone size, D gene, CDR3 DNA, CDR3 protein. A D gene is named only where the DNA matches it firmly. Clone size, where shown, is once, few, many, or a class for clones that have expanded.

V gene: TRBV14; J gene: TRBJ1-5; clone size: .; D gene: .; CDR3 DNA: TGTGCCAGCAGTGGGGCTGCCGGGCAGCCCCAGCATTTT; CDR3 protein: CASSGAAGQPQHF
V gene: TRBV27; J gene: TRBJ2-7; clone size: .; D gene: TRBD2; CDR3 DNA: TGTGCCAGCAGTTCCGTATCTAGCGGGGAGTCCTACGAGCAGTACTTC; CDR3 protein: CASSSVSSGESYEQYF
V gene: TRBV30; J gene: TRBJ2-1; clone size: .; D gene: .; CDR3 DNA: TGTGCCTGGAGTCCGATTGTGGGAGCGCAGTTCTTC; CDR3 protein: CAWSPIVGAQFF
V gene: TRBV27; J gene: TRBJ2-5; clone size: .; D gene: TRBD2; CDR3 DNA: TGTGCCAGCAGTTTATCGAGCGGGAGGGTAGAGACCCAGTACTTC; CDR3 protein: CASSLSSGRVETQYF
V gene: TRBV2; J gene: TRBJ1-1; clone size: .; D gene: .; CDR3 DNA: TGTGCCAGCAGTGGCAGTTTGAACACTGAAGCTTTCTTT; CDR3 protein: CASSGSLNTEAFF
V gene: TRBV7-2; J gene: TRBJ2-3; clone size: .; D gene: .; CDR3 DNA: TGTGCCAGCAGCTCCCCTATCCGTGCCCCAGATACGCAGTATTTT; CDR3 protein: CASSSPIRAPDTQYF
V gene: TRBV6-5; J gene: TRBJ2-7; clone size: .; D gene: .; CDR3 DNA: TGTGCCAGCAGTTACTCGATGTCAGACTACGAGCAGTACTTC; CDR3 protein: CASSYSMSDYEQYF
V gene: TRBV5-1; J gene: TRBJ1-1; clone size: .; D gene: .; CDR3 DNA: TGCGCCAGCAGCTTTAGGCCGACGGGGACGAACACTGAAGCTTTCTTT; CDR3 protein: CASSFRPTGTNTEAFF
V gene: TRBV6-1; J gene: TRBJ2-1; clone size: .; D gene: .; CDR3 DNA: TGTGCCAGCACCGACTACGGGTATGAGCAGTTCTTC; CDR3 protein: CASTDYGYEQFF
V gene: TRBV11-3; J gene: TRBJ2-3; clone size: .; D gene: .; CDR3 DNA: TGTGCCAGCAGCTTAGAAGCAGGGGTCACAGATACGCAGTATTTT; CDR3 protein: CASSLEAGVTDTQYF
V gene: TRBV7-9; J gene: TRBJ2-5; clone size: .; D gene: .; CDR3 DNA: TGTGCCAGCAGCTTAGGGAAGAGTGGTAGAGAGACCCAGTACTTC; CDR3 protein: CASSLGKSGRETQYF
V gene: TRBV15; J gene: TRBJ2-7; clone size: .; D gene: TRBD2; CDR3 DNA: TGTGCCACCAGCCCCCTGGGGACTAGCAAACACGAGCAGTACTTC; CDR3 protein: CATSPLGTSKHEQYF
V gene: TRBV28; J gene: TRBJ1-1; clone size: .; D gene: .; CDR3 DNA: TGTGCCGGAGGCCGGCCGCTGAACACTGAAGCTTTCTTT; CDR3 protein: CAGGRPLNTEAFF
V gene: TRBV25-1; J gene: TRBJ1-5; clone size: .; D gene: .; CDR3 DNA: TGTGCCAGCAGCTTCCGGGGGGATCAGCCCCAGCATTTT; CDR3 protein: CASSFRGDQPQHF
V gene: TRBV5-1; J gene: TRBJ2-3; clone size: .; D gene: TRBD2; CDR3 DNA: TGCGCCAGCAGTCCAGGACTAGCGGGAGGAGAGTTATCAGATACGCAGTATTTT; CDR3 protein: CASSPGLAGGELSDTQYF
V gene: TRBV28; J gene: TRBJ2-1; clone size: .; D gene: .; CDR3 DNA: TGTGCCAGCAGTACCACAAACAGGGTCAATGAGCAGTTCTTC; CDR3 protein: CASSTTNRVNEQFF
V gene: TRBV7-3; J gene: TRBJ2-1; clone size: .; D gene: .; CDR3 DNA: TGTGCCAGCAGCTTACAGGGGCTCAACAATGAGCAGTTCTTC; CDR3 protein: CASSLQGLNNEQFF
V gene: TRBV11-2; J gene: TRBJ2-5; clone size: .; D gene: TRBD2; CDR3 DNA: TGTGCCAGCAGCTTAATTGTCACTAGCGGGAACGGGACCCAGTACTTC; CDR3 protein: CASSLIVTSGNGTQYF
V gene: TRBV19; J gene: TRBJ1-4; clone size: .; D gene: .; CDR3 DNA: TGTGCCAGTAACGAGGCAAGACTTAATGAAAAACTGTTTTTT; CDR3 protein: CASNEARLNEKLFF
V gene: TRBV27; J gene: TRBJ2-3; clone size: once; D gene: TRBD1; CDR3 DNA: TGTGCCAGCAGTTTATTAGGGACAGGTATAACAGATACGCAGTATTTT; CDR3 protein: CASSLLGTGITDTQYF
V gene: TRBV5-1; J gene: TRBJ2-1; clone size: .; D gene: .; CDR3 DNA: TGCGCCAGCAGCGAGAGTGGGACCCTCGGACAGTTCTTC; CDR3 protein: CASSESGTLGQFF
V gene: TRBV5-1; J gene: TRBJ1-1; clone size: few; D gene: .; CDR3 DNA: TGCGCCAGCAGCTTTGGCGGGAACACTGAAGCTTTCTTT; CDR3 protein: CASSFGGNTEAFF
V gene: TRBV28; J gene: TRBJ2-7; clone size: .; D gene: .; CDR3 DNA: TGTGCCAGCAGTTTCGGGTGGGAGCAGTACTTC; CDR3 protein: CASSFGWEQYF
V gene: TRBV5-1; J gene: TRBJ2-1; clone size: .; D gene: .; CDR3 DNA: TGCGCCAGCAGCTTCCTAGACTACAATGAGCAGTTCTTC; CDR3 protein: CASSFLDYNEQFF
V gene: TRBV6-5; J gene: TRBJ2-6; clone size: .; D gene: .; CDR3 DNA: TGTGCCAGCGGGCCGACGAGCTCTGGGGCCAACGTCCTGACTTTC; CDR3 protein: CASGPTSSGANVLTF
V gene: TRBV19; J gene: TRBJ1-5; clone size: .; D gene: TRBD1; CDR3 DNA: TGTGCCAGCACCGACAGGGGGAAGATGGATCAGCCCCAGCATTTT; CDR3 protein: CASTDRGKMDQPQHF
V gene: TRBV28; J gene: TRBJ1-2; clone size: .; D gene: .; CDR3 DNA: TGTGCCAGCAGTCCACAGGGTCCCTATGGCTACACCTTC; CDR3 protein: CASSPQGPYGYTF
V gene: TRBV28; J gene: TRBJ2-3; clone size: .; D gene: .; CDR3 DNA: TGTGCCAGCTGGAACGCCCGGGGGACAGATACGCAGTATTTT; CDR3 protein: CASWNARGTDTQYF
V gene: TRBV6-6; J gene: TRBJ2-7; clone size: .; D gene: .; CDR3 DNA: TGTGCCAGCAGTTTAGCCGGGCCCCCTTCCTACGAGCAGTACTTC; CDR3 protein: CASSLAGPPSYEQYF
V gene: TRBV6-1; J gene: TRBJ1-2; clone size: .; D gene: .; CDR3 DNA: TGTGCCAGCAGCGAGCAGGGACGGCTTAGTTATGGCTACACCTTC; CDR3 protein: CASSEQGRLSYGYTF
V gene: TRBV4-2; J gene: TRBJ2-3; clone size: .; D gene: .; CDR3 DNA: TGTGCCAGCAGCCAAGAAGGGACAGATACGCAGTATTTT; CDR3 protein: CASSQEGTDTQYF
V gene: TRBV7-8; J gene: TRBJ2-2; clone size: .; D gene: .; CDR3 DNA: TGTGCCAGCAGCCGAGAAGAGGGAAGCACCGGGGAGCTGTTTTTT; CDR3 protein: CASSREEGSTGELFF
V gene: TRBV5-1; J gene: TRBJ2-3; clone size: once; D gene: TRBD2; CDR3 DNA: TGCGCCAGCAGCCAGACTAGCGGGATTGGCGCAGATACGCAGTATTTT; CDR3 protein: CASSQTSGIGADTQYF
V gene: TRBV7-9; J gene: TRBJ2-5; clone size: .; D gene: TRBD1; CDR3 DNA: TGTGCCAGCAGCTTGAGAACAGGGGGAGAGACCCAGTACTTC; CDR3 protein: CASSLRTGGETQYF
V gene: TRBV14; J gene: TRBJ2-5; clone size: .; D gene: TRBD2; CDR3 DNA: TGTGCCAGCAGCCTCATTTTGGGAGGGCAGGAGACCCAGTACTTC; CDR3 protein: CASSLILGGQETQYF
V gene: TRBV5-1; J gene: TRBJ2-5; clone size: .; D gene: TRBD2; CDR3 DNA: TGCGCCAGCAGCCAACAGGGACTAGCGGGAGGATGGGAGACCCAGTACTTC; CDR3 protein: CASSQQGLAGGWETQYF
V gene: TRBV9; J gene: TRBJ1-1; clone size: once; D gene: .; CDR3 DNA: TGTGCCAGCAGCCTCCGACAAAACACTGAAGCTTTCTTT; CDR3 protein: CASSLRQNTEAFF
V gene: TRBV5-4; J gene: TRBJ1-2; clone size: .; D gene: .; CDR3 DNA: TGTGCCAGCAGCCAAAAAAACCTAATGAGTCGGGGCTACACCTTC; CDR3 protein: CASSQKNLMSRGYTF
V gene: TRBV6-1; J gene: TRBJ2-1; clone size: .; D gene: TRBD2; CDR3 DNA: TGTGCCAGCAGTGAAGCCGCTGGACTAGCGGGGAACAATGAGCAGTTCTTC; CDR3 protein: CASSEAAGLAGNNEQFF
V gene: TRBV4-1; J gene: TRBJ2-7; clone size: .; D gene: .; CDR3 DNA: TGCGCCAGCAGCCAAGCCTCCCAGACGACCTACGAGCAGTACTTC; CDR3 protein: CASSQASQTTYEQYF
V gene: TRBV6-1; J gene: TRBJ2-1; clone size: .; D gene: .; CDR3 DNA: TGTGCCAGCATGGTAAGGACCACCAAAGGCGATGAGCAGTTCTTC; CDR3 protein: CASMVRTTKGDEQFF
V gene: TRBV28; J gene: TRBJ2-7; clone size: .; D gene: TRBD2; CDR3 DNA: TGTGCCAGCACCCTTGGACTAGCGGGATCCTACGAGCAGTACTTC; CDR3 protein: CASTLGLAGSYEQYF
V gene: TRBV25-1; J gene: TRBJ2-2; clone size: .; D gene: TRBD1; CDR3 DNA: TGTGCCAGCAGTTGGACAGGGCGTTACACCGGGGAGCTGTTTTTT; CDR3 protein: CASSWTGRYTGELFF
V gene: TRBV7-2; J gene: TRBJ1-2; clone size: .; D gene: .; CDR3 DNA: TGTGCCAGCAGCTCCCAACAGGGTGTTTATGGCTACACCTTC; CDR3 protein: CASSSQQGVYGYTF
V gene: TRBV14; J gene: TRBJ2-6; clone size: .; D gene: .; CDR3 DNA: TGTGCCAGCAGCCGGAAGTCAACAGGGCTTGGCCCCTCTGGGGCCAACGTCCTGACTTTC; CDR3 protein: CASSRKSTGLGPSGANVLTF
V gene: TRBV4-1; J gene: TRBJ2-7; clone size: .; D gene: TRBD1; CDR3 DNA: TGCGCCAGCAGCCGGGGACAGGGGGGGGCCTACGAGCAGTACTTC; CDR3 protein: CASSRGQGGAYEQYF
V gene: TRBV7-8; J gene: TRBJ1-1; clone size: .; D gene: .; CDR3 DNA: TGTGCCAGCAGCTTAGCGGGGGTCCTGAACACTGAAGCTTTCTTT; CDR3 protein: CASSLAGVLNTEAFF
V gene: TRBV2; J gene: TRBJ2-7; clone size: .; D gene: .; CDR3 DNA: TGTGCCAGCCTTCAGGGACTGGCCTACGAGCAGTACTTC; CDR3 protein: CASLQGLAYEQYF
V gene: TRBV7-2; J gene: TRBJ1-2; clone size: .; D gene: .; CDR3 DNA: TGTGCCAGCAGCTTAGAGGACAGATCTTATGGCTACACCTTC; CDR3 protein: CASSLEDRSYGYTF
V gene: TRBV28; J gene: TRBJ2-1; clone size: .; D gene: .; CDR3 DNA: TGTGCCAGCAGTTTAGCTAGATACTCCTACAATGAGCAGTTCTTC; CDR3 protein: CASSLARYSYNEQFF
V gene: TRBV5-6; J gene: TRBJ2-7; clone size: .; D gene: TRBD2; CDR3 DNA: TGTGCCAGCAGCCCCGGGACTAGCGGGAGGCTCTACGAGCAGTACTTC; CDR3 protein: CASSPGTSGRLYEQYF
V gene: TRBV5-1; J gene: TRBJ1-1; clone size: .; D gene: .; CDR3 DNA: TGCGCCAGCAGCTTGGGGTCGGTTGAGGGCACTGAAGCTTTCTTT; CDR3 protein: CASSLGSVEGTEAFF
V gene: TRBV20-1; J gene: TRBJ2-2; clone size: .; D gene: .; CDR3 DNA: TGCAGTGCTCGAGACACCGGGGAGCTGTTTTTT; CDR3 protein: CSARDTGELFF
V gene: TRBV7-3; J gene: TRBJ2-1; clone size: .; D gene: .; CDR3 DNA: TGTGCCAGCAGCAAAGACAGCCCCTCCTACAATGAGCAGTTCTTC; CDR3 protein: CASSKDSPSYNEQFF
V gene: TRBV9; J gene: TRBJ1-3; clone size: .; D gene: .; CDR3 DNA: TGTGCCAGCAGCGCCGCTCGGGGAAACACCATATATTTT; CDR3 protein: CASSAARGNTIYF
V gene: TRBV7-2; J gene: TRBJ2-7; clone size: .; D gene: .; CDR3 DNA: TGTGCCAGCAGCTTAGGTATTACCGTGGTGGGCGAGCAGTACTTC; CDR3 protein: CASSLGITVVGEQYF